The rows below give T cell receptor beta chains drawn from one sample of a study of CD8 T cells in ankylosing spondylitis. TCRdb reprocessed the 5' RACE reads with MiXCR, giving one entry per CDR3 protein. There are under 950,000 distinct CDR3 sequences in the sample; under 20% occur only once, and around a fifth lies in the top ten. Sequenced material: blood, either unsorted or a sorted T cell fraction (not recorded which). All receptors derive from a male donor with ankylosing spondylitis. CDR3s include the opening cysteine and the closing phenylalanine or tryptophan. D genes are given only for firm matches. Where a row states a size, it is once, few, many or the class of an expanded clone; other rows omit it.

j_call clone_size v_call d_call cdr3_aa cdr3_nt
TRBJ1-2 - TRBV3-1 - CASSQEGVPGYTF TGTGCCAGCAGCCAAGAGGGGGTCCCTGGCTACACCTTC
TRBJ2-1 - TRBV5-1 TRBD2 CASAQRGYNEQFF TGCGCCAGCGCCCAGCGGGGGTACAATGAGCAGTTCTTC
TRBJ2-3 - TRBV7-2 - CASSLGALADTQYF TGTGCCAGCAGCTTAGGGGCCTTAGCAGATACGCAGTATTTT
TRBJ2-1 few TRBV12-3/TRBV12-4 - CASRAGQSNNEQFF TGTGCCAGCAGGGCGGGACAGTCTAACAATGAGCAGTTCTTC
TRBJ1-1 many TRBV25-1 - CASSEYGGQAFF TGTGCCAGCAGTGAATACGGAGGACAAGCTTTCTTT
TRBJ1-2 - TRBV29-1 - CTTGQGDYGYTF TGCACCACTGGGCAGGGCGACTATGGCTACACCTTC
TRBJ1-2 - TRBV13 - CASSRRTVGYGYTF TGTGCCAGCAGCCGAAGAACCGTGGGTTATGGCTACACCTTC
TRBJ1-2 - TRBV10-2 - CASSTGSSYGYTF TGCGCCAGCAGTACCGGGAGTAGCTATGGCTACACCTTC
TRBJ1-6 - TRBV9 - CASSVSRDSPLHF TGTGCCAGCAGCGTTTCCAGGGATTCACCCCTCCACTTT
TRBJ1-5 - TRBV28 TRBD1 CASSFAGGYQPQHF TGTGCCAGCAGTTTTGCAGGGGGCTATCAGCCCCAGCATTTT
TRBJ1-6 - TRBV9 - CASSVGTSPLHF TGTGCCAGCAGCGTAGGGACTTCACCCCTCCACTTT
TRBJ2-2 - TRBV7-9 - CASSQAMTPGELFF TGTGCCAGCAGCCAAGCGATGACCCCCGGGGAGCTGTTTTTT
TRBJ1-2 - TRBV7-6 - CASSLGTREGYGYTF TGTGCCAGCAGCTTAGGGACACGGGAGGGATATGGCTACACCTTC
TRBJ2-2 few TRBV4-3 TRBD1 CASSQDRQGPGELFF TGCGCCAGCAGCCAAGATCGACAGGGGCCCGGGGAGCTGTTTTTT
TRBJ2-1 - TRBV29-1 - CSVEEGGDFSYNEQFF TGCAGCGTTGAAGAGGGTGGGGACTTCTCCTACAATGAGCAGTTCTTC
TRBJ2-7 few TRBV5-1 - CASSLSKAGTYEQYF TGCGCCAGCAGCTTGTCTAAGGCAGGGACCTACGAGCAGTACTTC
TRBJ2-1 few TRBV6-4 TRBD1 CASSDRIVGDRDLNEQFF TGTGCCAGCAGTGACCGAATCGTCGGGGACAGGGATTTGAATGAGCAGTTCTTC